This T cell receptor beta chain derives from a study of identical twins' blood T cells. TCRdb reanalysed the 5' RACE reads using MiXCR and keeps one entry per CDR3 protein. Of 400,000 or so distinct CDR3 sequences in the sample, roughly 27% are singletons; the top ten hold around 5.6%. At least ten counts were recorded for this clonotype. Germline and junction disagree at one end, which may indicate a read error. This sequence was found in a woman between 18 and 49 years old in good health. Sequencing was carried out using PBMCs.

The CDR3 DNA is TGCGCCAGCAGCTCCGGAGGGGCTAACTATGGCTACACCTTC. It specifies CASSSGGANYGYTF. The chain uses TRBV11-2 and TRBJ1-2; a possible D gene is TRBD1 (5 bases). This CDR3 is 14 amino acids long. Germline assignment: CDR1 SGHAT and CDR2 FQNNGV. The variable domain in full, with the rest retrieved from reference TRBV11-2 and TRBJ1-2, is EAGVAQSPRYKIIEKRQSVAFWCNPISGHATLYWYQQILGQGPKLLIQFQNNGVVDDSQLPKDRFSAERLKGVDSTLKIQPAKLEDSAVYLCASSSGGANYGYTFGSGTRLTVV.